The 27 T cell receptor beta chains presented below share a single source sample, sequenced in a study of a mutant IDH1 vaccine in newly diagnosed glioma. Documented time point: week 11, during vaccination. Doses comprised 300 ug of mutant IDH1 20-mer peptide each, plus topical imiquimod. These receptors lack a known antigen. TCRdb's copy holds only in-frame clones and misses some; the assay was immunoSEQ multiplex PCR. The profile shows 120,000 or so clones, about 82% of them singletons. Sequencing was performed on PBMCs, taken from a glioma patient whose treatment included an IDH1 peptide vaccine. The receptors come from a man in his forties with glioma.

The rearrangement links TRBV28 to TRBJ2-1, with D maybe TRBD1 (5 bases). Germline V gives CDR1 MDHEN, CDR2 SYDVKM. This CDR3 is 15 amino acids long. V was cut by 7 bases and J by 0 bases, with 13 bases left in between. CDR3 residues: CASMAGSSSYNEQFF. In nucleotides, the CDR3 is TGTGCCAGCATGGCAGGGTCCAGCTCCTACAATGAGCAGTTCTTC.

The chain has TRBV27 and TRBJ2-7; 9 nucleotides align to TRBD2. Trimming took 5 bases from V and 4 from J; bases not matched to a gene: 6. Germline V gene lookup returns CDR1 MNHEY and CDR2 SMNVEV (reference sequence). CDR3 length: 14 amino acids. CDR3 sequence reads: CASSRTSVFYEQYF. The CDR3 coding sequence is TGTGCCAGCAGTCGGACTAGCGTTTTTTACGAGCAGTACTTC.

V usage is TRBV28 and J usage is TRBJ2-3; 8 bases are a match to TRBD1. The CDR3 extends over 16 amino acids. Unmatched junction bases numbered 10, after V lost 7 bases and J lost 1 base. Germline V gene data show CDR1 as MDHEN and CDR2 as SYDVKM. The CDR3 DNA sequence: TGTGCCAGCACTTACCCAGGGGGCACGGGCACAGATACGCAGTATTTT. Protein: CASTYPGGTGTDTQYF.

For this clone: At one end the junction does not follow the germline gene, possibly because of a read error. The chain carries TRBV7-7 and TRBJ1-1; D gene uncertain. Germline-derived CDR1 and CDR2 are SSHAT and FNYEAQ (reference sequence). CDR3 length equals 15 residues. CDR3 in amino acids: CASSFPTPPSTEAFF. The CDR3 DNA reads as TGTGCTAGCAGCTTCCCAACCCCGCCAAGTACTGAAGCTTTCTTT.

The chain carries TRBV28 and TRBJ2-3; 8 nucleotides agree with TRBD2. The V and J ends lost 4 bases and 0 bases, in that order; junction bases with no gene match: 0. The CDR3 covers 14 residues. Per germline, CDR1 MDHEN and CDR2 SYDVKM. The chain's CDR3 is CASSSSGSTDTQYF. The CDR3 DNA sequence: TGTGCCAGCAGTTCTAGCGGGAGCACAGATACGCAGTATTTT.

CDR3 nucleotides: TGTGCTAGTTCCTTGGGGGGACTAGAAAAGTTCTTC. It specifies CASSLGGLEKFF. The chain is built from TRBV12-5 and TRBJ2-1; 8 positions agree with TRBD2. The J segment lost 14 bases and the V segment lost 8 bases, leaving 11 bases of the junction unmatched. The V gene's germline CDR1 is LGHNT and CDR2 FRNRAP. The CDR3 length is 12 residues.

In nucleotides, the CDR3 is TGTGCCTCCCGGGGGAGCGGGAGGGATACGCAGTATTTT. Translated, it gives CASRGSGRDTQYF. This rearrangement joins TRBV28 to TRBJ2-3; 9 nucleotides line up with TRBD2. Germline-derived CDR1 and CDR2 are MDHEN and SYDVKM. J lost 6 bases, V lost 11 bases, and 9 bases had no gene match. CDR3 length equals 13 residues.

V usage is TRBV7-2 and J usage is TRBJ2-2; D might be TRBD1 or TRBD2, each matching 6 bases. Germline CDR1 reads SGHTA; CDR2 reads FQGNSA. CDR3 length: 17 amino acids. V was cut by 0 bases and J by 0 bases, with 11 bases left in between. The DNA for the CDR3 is TGTGCCAGCAGCTTAGCGGTCGGGGGCGCGAACACCGGGGAGCTGTTTTTT. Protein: CASSLAVGGANTGELFF.

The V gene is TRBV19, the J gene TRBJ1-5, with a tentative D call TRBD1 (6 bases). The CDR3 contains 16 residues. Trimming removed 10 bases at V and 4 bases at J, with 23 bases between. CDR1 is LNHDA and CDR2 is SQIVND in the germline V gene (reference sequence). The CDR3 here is CATNDRLLGVNQPQHF. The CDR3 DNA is TGTGCCACCAATGACAGGCTACTGGGGGTTAATCAGCCCCAGCATTTT.

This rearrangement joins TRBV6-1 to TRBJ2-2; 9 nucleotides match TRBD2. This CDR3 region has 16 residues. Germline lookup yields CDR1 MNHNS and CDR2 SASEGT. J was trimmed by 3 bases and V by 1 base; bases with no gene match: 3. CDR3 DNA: TGTGCCAGCAGTGAAGTCATAGCGGGGGACACCGGGGAGCTGTTTTTT. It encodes CASSEVIAGDTGELFF.

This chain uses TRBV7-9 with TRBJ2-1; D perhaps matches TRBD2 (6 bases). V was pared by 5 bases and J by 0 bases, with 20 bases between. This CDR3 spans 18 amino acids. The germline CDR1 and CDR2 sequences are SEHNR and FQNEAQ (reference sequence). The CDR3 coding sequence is TGTGCCAGCAGCGGGGGAGTAGGCGGGATTAGCTCCTACAATGAGCAGTTCTTC. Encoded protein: CASSGGVGGISSYNEQFF.

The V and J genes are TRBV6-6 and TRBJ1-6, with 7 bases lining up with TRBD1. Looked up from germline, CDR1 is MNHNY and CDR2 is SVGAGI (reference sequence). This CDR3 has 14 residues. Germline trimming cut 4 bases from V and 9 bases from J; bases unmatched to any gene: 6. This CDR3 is CASSSRQGGSPLHF. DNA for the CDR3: TGTGCCAGCAGTTCCAGACAGGGAGGTTCACCCCTCCACTTT.

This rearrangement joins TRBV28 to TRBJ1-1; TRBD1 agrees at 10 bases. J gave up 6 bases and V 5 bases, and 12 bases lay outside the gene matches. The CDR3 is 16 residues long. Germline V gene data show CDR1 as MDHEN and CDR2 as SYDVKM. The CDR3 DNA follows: TGTGCCAGCAGTCCCTTTTCGGGACAGGGGTCAGCTGAAGCTTTCTTT. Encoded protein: CASSPFSGQGSAEAFF.

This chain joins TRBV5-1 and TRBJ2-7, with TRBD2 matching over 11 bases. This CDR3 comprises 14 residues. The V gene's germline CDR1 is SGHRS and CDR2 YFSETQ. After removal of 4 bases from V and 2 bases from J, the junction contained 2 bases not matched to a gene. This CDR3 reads CASSTSGGAYEQYF. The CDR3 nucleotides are TGCGCCAGCAGCACTAGCGGGGGAGCCTACGAGCAGTACTTC.

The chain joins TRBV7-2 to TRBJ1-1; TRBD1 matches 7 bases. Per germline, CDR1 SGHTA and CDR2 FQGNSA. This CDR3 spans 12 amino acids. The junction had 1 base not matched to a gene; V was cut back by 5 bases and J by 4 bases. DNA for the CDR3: TGTGCCAGCAGCCGACAGGGCACTGAAGCTTTCTTT. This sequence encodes CASSRQGTEAFF.

The CDR3 region is CSARGDNEQFF. The CDR3 DNA follows: TGCAGTGCTAGAGGTGACAATGAGCAGTTCTTC. The rearrangement uses TRBV20-1 and TRBJ2-1; no firm D call. V was cut by 1 base and J by 5 bases, with 3 bases left in between. The CDR3 loop spans 11 amino acids. Germline V gene sequence: CDR1 DFQATT, CDR2 SNEGSKA (reference sequence).

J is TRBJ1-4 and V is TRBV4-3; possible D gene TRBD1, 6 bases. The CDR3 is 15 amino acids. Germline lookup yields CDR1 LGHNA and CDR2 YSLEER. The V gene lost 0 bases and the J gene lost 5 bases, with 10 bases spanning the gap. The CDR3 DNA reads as TGCGCCAGCAGCCAAGATAACCAGGGGAATGAAAAACTGTTTTTT. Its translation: CASSQDNQGNEKLFF.

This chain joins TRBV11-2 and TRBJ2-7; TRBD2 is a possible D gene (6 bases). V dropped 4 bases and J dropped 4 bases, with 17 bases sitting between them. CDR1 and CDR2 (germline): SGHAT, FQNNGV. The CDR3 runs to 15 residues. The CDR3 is CASSSGLTLPYEQYF. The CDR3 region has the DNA TGTGCCAGCAGCTCGGGACTTACCCTTCCGTACGAGCAGTACTTC.

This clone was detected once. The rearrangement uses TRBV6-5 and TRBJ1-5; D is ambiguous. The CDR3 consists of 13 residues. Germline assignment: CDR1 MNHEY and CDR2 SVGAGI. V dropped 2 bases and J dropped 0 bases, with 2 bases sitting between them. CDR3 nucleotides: TGTGCCAGCAGTTACAATAGCAATCAGCCCCAGCATTTT. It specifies CASSYNSNQPQHF.

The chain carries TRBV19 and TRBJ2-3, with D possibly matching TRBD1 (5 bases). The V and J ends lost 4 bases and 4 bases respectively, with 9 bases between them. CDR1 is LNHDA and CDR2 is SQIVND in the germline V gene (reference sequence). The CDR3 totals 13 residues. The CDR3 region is CASSTGLADTQYF. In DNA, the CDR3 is TGTGCCAGTAGTACAGGGTTGGCAGATACGCAGTATTTT.

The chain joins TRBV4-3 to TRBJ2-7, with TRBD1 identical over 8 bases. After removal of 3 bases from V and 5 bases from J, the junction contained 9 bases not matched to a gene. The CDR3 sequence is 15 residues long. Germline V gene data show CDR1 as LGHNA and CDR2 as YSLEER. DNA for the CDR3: TGCGCCAGCAGCCACACCGGGACAGGAAGCAACGAGCAGTACTTC. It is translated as CASSHTGTGSNEQYF.

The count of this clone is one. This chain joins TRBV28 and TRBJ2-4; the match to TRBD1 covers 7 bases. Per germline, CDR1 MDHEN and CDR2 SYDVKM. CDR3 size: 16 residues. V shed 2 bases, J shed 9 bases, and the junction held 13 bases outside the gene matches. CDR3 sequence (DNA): TGTGCCAGCAGTTTAACAGGGCAGGGGGTTGGGGTCATTCAGTACTTC. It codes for CASSLTGQGVGVIQYF.

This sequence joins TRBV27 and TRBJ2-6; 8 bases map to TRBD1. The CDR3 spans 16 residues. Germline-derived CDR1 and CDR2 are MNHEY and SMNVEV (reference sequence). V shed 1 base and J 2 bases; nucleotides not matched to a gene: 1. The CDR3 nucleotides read TGTGCCAGCAGTTTATGGACAGGGCCTGGGGCCAACGTCCTGACTTTC. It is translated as CASSLWTGPGANVLTF.

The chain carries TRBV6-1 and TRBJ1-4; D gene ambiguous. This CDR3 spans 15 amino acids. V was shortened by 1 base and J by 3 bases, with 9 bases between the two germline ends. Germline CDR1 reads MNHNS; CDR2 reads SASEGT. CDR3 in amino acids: CASSEEYGANEKLFF. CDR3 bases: TGTGCCAGCAGTGAAGAATATGGCGCTAATGAAAAACTGTTTTTT.

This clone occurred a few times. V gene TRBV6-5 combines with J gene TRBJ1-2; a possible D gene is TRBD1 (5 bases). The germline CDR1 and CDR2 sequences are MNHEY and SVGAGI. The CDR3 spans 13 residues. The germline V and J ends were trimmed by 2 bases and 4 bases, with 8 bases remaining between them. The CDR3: CASSYLGGYGYTF. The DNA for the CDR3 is TGTGCCAGCAGTTACCTTGGGGGCTATGGCTACACCTTC.

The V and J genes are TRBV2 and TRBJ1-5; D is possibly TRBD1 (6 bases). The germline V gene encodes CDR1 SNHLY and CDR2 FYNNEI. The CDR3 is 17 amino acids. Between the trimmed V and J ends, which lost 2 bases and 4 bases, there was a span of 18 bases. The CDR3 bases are TGTGCCAGCAGTGAAAGCCTAAACAGGGCTTGGAATCAGCCCCAGCATTTT. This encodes CASSESLNRAWNQPQHF. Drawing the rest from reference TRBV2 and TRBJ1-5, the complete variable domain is EPEVTQTPSHQVTQMGQEVILRCVPISNHLYFYWYRQILGQKVEFLVSFYNNEISEKSEIFDDQFSVERPDGSNFTLKIRSTKLEDSAMYFCASSESLNRAWNQPQHFGDGTRLSIL.

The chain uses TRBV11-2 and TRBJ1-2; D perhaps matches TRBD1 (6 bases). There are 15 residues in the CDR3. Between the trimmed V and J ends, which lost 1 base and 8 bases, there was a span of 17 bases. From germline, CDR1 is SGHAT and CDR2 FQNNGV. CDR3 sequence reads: CASSLVGEGGRGYTF. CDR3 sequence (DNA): TGTGCCAGCAGCTTAGTTGGGGAAGGGGGTCGAGGCTACACCTTC.